These T cell receptor beta chains were read from a single sample in a study of blood T cells in healthy people across ages. In TCRdb, the 5' RACE reads were re-called with MiXCR into one record per CDR3 protein. This table holds 700,000 to 850,000 distinct CDR3 sequences, 50% to 65% found once. The sequencing input was blood. These receptors were obtained from an elderly man in good health. Each CDR3 is given with its conserved first and last residue. The D gene is left open where the match is weak. Clone size appears in some rows only: once, few, many, or a class for an expanded clone.

V	J	size	D	CDR3	DNA
TRBV9	TRBJ2-7	-	TRBD1	CASSPRQGKLGEQYF	TGTGCCAGCAGCCCCAGACAGGGAAAATTGGGCGAGCAGTACTTC
TRBV7-8	TRBJ2-4	-	-	CASSQSTNIQYF	TGTGCCAGCAGCCAAAGTACCAACATTCAGTACTTC
TRBV6-1	TRBJ1-2	-	-	CASSVRDTAGYTF	TGTGCCAGCAGTGTACGGGACACGGCTGGCTACACCTTC
TRBV6-6	TRBJ1-2	-	-	CASTNNGRAAGYTF	TGTGCCAGCACCAATAACGGCAGGGCGGCTGGCTACACCTTC
TRBV18	TRBJ2-4	few	-	CASSPPQLAKNIQYF	TGTGCCAGCTCACCACCACAATTAGCCAAAAACATTCAGTACTTC
TRBV12-3/TRBV12-4	TRBJ2-1	-	-	CAIRFGPPSYNEQFF	TGTGCCATTCGTTTTGGCCCTCCATCCTACAACGAGCAGTTCTTC
TRBV20-1	TRBJ2-1	once	TRBD2	CSALGGRARNEQFF	TGCAGTGCGCTTGGCGGGAGGGCCCGGAATGAGCAGTTCTTC
TRBV6-1	TRBJ1-5	once	TRBD1	CASSDQGGGQPQHF	TGTGCCAGCAGCGATCAAGGGGGCGGTCAGCCCCAGCATTTT
TRBV6-5	TRBJ2-5	-	-	CASRADSPPTQYF	TGTGCCAGCAGAGCGGACTCCCCACCGACCCAGTACTTC
TRBV3-1	TRBJ1-2	many	-	CASSQWGFGENGYTF	TGTGCCAGCAGCCAATGGGGGTTCGGAGAAAATGGCTACACCTTC
TRBV6-6	TRBJ2-1	few	TRBD2	CASSDTGTSGSNEQFF	TGTGCCAGCAGTGATACCGGGACTAGCGGGAGTAATGAGCAGTTCTTC
TRBV6-2/TRBV6-3	TRBJ2-1	many	TRBD2	CASSYYGLAGTYNEQFF	TGTGCCAGCAGTTACTACGGACTAGCGGGAACCTACAATGAGCAGTTCTTC
TRBV27	TRBJ2-1	-	-	CASSPGARLGYNEQFF	TGTGCCAGCAGTCCCGGGGCTAGACTTGGGTACAATGAGCAGTTCTTC
TRBV20-1	TRBJ2-3	-	-	CSADSPLADTQYF	TGCAGTGCCGATAGCCCCCTTGCCGATACGCAGTATTTT